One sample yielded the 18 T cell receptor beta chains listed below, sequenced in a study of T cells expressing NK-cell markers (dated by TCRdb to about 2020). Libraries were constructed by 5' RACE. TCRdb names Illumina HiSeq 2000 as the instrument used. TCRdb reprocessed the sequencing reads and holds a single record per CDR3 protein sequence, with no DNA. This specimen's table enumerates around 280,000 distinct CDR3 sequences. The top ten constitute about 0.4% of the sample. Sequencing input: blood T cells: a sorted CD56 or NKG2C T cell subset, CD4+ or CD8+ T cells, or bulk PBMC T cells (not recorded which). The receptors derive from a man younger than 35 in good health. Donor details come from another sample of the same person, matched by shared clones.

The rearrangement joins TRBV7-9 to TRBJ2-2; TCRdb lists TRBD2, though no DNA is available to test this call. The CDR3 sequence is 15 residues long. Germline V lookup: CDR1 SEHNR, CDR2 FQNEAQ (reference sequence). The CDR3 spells CASSQGHTGTGELFF. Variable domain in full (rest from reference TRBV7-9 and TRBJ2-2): DTGVSQNPRHKITKRGQNVTFRCDPISEHNRLYWYRQTLGQGPEFLTYFQNEAQLEKSRLLSDRFSAERPKGSFSTLEIQRTEQGDSAMYLCASSQGHTGTGELFFGEGSRLTVL.

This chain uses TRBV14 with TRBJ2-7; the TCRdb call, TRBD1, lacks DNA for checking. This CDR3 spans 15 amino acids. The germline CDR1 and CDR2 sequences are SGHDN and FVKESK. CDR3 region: CASSPVGRGTYEQYF.

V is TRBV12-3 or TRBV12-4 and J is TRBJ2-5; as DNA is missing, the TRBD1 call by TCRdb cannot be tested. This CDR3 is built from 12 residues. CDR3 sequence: CASSTTGKTQYF.

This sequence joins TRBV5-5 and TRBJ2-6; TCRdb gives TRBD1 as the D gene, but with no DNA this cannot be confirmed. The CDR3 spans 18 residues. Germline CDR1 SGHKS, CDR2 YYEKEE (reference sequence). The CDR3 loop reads CASSLAGGRGSGANVLTF. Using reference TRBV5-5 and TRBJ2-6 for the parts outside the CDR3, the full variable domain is DAGVTQSPTHLIKTRGQQVTLRCSPISGHKSVSWYQQVLGQGPQFIFQYYEKEERGRGNFPDRFSARQFPNYSSELNVNALLLGDSALYLCASSLAGGRGSGANVLTFGAGSRLTVL.

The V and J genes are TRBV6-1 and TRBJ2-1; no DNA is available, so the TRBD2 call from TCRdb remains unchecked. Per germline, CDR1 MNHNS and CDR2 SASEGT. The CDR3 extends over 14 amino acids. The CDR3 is CASSTLPGSNEQFF.

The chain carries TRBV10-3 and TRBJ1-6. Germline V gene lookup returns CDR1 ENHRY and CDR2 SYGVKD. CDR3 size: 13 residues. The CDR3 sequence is CAITREGDSPLHF.

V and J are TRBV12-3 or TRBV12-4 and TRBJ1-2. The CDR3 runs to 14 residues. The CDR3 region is CASTTSGVDYGYTF.

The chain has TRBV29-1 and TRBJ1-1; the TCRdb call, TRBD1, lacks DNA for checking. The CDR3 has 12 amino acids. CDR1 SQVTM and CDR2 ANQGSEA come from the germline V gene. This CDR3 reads CSVEAGGTEAFF.

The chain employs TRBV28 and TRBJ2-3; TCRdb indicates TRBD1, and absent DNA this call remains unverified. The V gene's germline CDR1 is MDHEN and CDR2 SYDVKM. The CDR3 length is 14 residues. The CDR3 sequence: CASRDVTGSDTQYF.

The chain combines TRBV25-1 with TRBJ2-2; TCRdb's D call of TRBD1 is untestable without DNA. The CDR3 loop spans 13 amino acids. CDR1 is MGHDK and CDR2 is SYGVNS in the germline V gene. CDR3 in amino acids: CASSRGAVGELFF.

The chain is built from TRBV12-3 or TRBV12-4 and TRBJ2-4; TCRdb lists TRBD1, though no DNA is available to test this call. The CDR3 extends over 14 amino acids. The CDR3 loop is CASSLARGGGIQYF.

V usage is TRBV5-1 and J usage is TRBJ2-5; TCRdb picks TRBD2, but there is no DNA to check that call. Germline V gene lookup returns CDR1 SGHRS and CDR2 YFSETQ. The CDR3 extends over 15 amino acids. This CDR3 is CASSLEAVLGETQYF.

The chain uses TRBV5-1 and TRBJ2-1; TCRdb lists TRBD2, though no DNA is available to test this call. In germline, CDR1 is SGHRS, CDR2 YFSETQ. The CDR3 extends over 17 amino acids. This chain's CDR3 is CASSSGLAGGKNNEQFF.

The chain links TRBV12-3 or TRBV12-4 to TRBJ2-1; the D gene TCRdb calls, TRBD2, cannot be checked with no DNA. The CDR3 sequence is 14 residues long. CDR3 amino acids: CASTPSGRENEQFF.

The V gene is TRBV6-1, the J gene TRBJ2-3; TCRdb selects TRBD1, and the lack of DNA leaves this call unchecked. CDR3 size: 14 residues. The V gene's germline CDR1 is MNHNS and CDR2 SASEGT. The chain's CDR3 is CASSEGGATDTQYF.

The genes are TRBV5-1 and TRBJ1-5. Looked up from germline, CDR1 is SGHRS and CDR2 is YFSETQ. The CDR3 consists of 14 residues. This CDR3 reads CASSLGDAGEPQHF.

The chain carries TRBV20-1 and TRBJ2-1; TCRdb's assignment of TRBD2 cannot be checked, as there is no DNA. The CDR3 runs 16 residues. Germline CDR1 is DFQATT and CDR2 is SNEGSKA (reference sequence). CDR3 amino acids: CSPTETSGKSYNEQFF.

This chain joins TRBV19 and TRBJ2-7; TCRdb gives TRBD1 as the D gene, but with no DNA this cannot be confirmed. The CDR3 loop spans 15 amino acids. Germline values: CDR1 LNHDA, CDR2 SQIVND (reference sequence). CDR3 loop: CASSSPGSKAYEQYF.